The sequence of this T cell receptor (beta chain) was determined in a study of shared clonotypes between healthy human individuals. CDR1 and CDR2 from the germline V gene are SGHNT and YYREEE (reference sequence). CDR3 length: 16 amino acids. V was clipped by 4 bases and J by 0 bases, with 17 bases between them. The method was immunoSEQ multiplex PCR; TCRdb's version includes in-frame clones alone and lacks a portion of them. The repertoire holds roughly 1,600,000 clones, with around 98.5% as singletons. The V and J genes are TRBV5-4 and TRBJ2-7, with a tentative D call TRBD2 (6 bases). This sequence was found in a man under 40 in good health. The sample taken for sequencing was naive CD4+ T cells sorted from blood. Documented subset: CD45RA+ positively selected. The CDR3 bases are TGTGCCAGCAGCGCGTCGGGCGGGGCGGGCTCCTACGAGCAGTACTTC. It translates to CASSASGGAGSYEQYF.